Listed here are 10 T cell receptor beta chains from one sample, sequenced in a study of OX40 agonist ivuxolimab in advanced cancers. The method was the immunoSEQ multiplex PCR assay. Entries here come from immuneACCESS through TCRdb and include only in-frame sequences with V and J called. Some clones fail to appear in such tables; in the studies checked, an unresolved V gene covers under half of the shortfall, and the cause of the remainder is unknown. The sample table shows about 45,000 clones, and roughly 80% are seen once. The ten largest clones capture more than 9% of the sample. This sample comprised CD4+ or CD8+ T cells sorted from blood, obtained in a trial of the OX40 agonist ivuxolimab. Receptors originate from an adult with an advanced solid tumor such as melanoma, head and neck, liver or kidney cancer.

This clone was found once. CDR3 in amino acids: CASGGDYEQYF. CDR3 coding DNA: TGTGCCAGCGGCGGGGACTACGAGCAGTACTTC. The V gene is TRBV7-3, the J gene TRBJ2-7; a weak D match, TRBD2 (6 bases). The germline V gene encodes CDR1 SGHTA and CDR2 FQGTGA. V lost 8 bases and J lost 3, with 8 bases in between. This CDR3 is built from 11 residues.

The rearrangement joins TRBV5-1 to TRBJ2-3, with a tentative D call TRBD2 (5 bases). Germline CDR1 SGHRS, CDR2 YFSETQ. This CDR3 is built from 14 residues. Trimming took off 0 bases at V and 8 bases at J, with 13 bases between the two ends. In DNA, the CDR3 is TGCGCCAGCAGCTTGGTGGCAGCGGACTCTACGCAGTATTTT. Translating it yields CASSLVAADSTQYF.

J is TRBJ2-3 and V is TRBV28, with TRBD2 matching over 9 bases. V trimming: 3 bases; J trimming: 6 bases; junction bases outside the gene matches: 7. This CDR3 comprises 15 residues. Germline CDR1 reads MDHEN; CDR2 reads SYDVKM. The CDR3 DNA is TGTGCCAGCAGTTTCCCCCTAGCGGGAAGGGATACGCAGTATTTT. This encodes CASSFPLAGRDTQYF.

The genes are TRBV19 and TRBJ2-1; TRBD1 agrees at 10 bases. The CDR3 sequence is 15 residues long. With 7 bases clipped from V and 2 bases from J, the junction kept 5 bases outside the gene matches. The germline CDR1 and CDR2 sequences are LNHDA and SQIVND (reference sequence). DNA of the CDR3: TGTGCCAGTAACGGAGGACAGGGGGCCTACAATGAGCAGTTCTTC. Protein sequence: CASNGGQGAYNEQFF.

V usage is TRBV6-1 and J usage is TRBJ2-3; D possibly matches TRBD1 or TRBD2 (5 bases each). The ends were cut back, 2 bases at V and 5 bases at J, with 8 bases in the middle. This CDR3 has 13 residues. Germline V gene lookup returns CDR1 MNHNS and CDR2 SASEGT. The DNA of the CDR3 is TGTGCCAGCAGTGAACTGAGGGGAGATACGCAGTATTTT. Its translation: CASSELRGDTQYF.

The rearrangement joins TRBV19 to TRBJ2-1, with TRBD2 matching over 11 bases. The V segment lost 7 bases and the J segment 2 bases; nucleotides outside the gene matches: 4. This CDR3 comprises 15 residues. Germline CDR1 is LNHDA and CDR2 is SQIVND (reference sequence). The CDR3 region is CASTGTSGTYNEQFF. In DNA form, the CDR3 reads TGTGCCAGTACCGGGACTAGCGGAACCTACAATGAGCAGTTCTTC.

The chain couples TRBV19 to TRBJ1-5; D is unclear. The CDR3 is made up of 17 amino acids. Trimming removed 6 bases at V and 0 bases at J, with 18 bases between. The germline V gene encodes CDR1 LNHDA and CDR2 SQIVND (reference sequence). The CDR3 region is CASSPDLGGYSNQPQHF. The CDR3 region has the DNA TGTGCCAGTAGCCCCGACCTCGGAGGGTATAGCAATCAGCCCCAGCATTTT.

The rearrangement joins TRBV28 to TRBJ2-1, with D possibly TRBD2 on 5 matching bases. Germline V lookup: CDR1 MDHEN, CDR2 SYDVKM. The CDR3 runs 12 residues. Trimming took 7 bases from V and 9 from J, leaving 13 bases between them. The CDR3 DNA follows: TGTGCCAGCACCGAGGGTAGGGTTGAGCAGTTCTTC. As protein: CASTEGRVEQFF.

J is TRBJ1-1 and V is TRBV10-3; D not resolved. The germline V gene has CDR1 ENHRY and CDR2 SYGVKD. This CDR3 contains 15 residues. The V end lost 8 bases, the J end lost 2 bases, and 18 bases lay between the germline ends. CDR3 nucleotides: TGTGCCATCCATGTCGACGGAGTACCTAACACTGAAGCTTTCTTT. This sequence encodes CAIHVDGVPNTEAFF.

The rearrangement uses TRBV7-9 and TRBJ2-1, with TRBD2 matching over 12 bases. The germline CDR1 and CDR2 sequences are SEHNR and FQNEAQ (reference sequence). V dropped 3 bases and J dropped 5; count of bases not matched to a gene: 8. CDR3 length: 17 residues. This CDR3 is CASSLPSGRALDNEQFF. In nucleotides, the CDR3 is TGTGCCAGCAGCTTGCCTAGCGGGAGGGCCCTGGACAATGAGCAGTTCTTC.